The 28 T cell receptor beta chains given below trace back to one sample, sequenced in a study of shared clonotypes between healthy human individuals. Profiled with immunoSEQ multiplex PCR; TCRdb holds only in-frame clones, not every one. Of 2,500,000 or so clones listed, approximately 90% were seen once; the top ten hold 0.37%. Sequencing was done on a sample of naive CD4+ T cells from PBMCs. Subset meaning: CD45RA+ positively selected. The receptors were sampled from a man younger than 35 in good health. Some clones in this sample may be carry-over from other donors' samples.

V usage is TRBV28 and J usage is TRBJ2-2; D is perhaps TRBD2 (5 bases). Trimming shortened V by 6 bases and J by 4 bases, and 21 bases separated the two germline ends. There are 17 residues in the CDR3. The germline gives CDR1 MDHEN, CDR2 SYDVKM. The CDR3 region is CASSYPLEAAGTGELFF. CDR3 DNA sequence: TGTGCCAGCAGCTACCCCTTGGAGGCGGCGGGCACCGGGGAGCTGTTTTTT.

The chain carries TRBV6-4 and TRBJ2-7, with D tentatively TRBD1 or TRBD2 (5 bases each). V was cut by 4 bases and J by 0 bases, with 13 bases left in between. CDR3 size: 15 residues. Germline V gives CDR1 MRHNA, CDR2 SNTAGT. This CDR3 is CASSVGPSVSYEQYF. CDR3 DNA sequence: TGTGCCAGCAGTGTGGGACCATCGGTCTCCTACGAGCAGTACTTC.

The V gene is TRBV6-6, the J gene TRBJ1-4; 7 bases are a match to TRBD1. Germline lookup yields CDR1 MNHNY and CDR2 SVGAGI (reference sequence). With V trimmed by 7 bases and J by 0 bases, 8 bases remained unmatched. The CDR3 has 16 residues. CDR3 loop: CASTGQTFATNEKLFF. Written as DNA, the CDR3 is TGTGCCAGCACGGGACAGACATTTGCAACTAATGAAAAACTGTTTTTT.

The chain uses TRBV2 and TRBJ1-2; 9 bases line up with TRBD1. The V and J ends lost 5 bases and 7 bases, in that order; junction bases with no gene match: 11. The germline gives CDR1 SNHLY, CDR2 FYNNEI. The CDR3 covers 15 residues. CDR3 nucleotides: TGTGCCAGCAGTTCGACAGGGGGTTTCTGGAGTGGCTACACCTTC. Amino acid sequence: CASSSTGGFWSGYTF.

The chain recombines TRBV29-1 with TRBJ1-1; D is ambiguous. Between the trimmed V and J ends, which lost 7 bases and 2 bases, there was a span of 14 bases. CDR1 is SQVTM, CDR2 ANQGSEA, per germline. This CDR3 has 13 residues. The CDR3 loop reads CSARNSDNTEAFF. CDR3 coding DNA: TGCAGCGCCCGAAACAGCGACAACACTGAAGCTTTCTTT.

The V gene is TRBV6-1, the J gene TRBJ2-1; 11 bases match TRBD2. CDR3 length equals 17 residues. Germline V gene data show CDR1 as MNHNS and CDR2 as SASEGT. V lost 1 base, J lost 4 bases, and 6 bases stayed unmatched. In DNA form, the CDR3 reads TGTGCCAGCAGTGAAGATCGTCCTAGCGGGAGGTACAATGAGCAGTTCTTC. Amino acids: CASSEDRPSGRYNEQFF.

The rearrangement links TRBV6-6 to TRBJ2-7; no clear D gene. V lost 7 bases and J 5 bases, leaving 18 bases between the germline ends. CDR3 length: 14 residues. Germline V gene sequence: CDR1 MNHNY, CDR2 SVGAGI (reference sequence). As DNA, the CDR3 is TGTGCCAGCACCTCTCCGGTGGAACTAAACGAGCAGTACTTC. Amino acid sequence: CASTSPVELNEQYF.

J is TRBJ2-5 and V is TRBV6-1; D call uncertain. V was shortened by 2 bases and J by 1 base, with 11 bases between the two germline ends. Germline V lookup: CDR1 MNHNS, CDR2 SASEGT. This CDR3 region has 15 residues. The CDR3 sequence: CASSEQPTGQETQYF. The CDR3 DNA is TGTGCCAGCAGTGAACAGCCCACGGGCCAAGAGACCCAGTACTTC.

This chain joins TRBV5-1 and TRBJ2-1; 8 bases align to TRBD1. The germline V gene has CDR1 SGHRS and CDR2 YFSETQ. The CDR3 is 16 amino acids. Trimming removed 0 bases from V and 7 bases from J; junction bases left unmatched: 9. The CDR3 DNA reads TGCGCCAGCAGCTTGGCCGTACAGGGGGGCCAGAATGAGCAGTTCTTC. Encoded protein: CASSLAVQGGQNEQFF.

This clone has just one count. The V and J genes are TRBV18 and TRBJ2-1; D gene unclear. Germline V lookup: CDR1 KGHSH, CDR2 LQKENI. The CDR3 covers 13 residues. V was cut by 4 bases and J by 8 bases, with 12 bases left in between. The CDR3 loop reads CASSLGSAHEQFF. CDR3 bases: TGTGCCAGCTCACTCGGATCGGCCCATGAGCAGTTCTTC.

J is TRBJ2-5 and V is TRBV30; 8 bases line up with TRBD1. The V segment lost 3 bases and the J segment 4 bases; nucleotides outside the gene matches: 10. The CDR3 covers 15 residues. Looked up from germline, CDR1 is GTSNPN and CDR2 is SVGIG (reference sequence). The CDR3, as DNA: TGTGCCTGGAGACCCGGACAGGGTGGGACAGAGACCCAGTACTTC. It codes for CAWRPGQGGTETQYF.

The chain uses TRBV5-6 and TRBJ2-3, with D unresolved. This CDR3 has 14 amino acids. Germline V gives CDR1 SGHDT, CDR2 YYEEEE. V lost 1 base to trimming and J lost 2 bases, with 8 bases between them. The CDR3 DNA reads as TGTGCCAGCAGCTTGATATACTCCACAGATACGCAGTATTTT. Protein sequence: CASSLIYSTDTQYF.

The chain employs TRBV19 and TRBJ1-1; D is ambiguous. Between the trimmed V and J ends, which lost 6 bases and 0 bases, there was a span of 11 bases. Looked up from germline, CDR1 is LNHDA and CDR2 is SQIVND (reference sequence). The CDR3 consists of 14 residues. CDR3 nucleotide sequence: TGTGCCAGTAGCCCATTGTCCCTGAACACTGAAGCTTTCTTT. Residues: CASSPLSLNTEAFF. Using reference TRBV19 and TRBJ1-1 for the parts outside the CDR3, the full variable domain is DGGITQSPKYLFRKEGQNVTLSCEQNLNHDAMYWYRQDPGQGLRLIYYSQIVNDFQKGDIAEGYSVSREKKESFPLTVTSAQKNPTAFYLCASSPLSLNTEAFFGQGTRLTVV.

On this clone itself: Within the sample, other DNA sequences also encode this same CDR3. The genes are TRBV27 and TRBJ1-1; D ambiguous. Trimming removed 3 bases at V and 5 bases at J, with 10 bases between. The CDR3 extends over 13 amino acids. Germline assignment: CDR1 MNHEY and CDR2 SMNVEV (reference sequence). The chain's CDR3 is CASSLTRGTEAFF. The CDR3 nucleotides are TGTGCCAGCAGTTTGACACGGGGAACTGAAGCTTTCTTT.

The chain links TRBV18 to TRBJ1-2; D not certain. The CDR3 is 17 residues long. Germline V CDR1 and CDR2: KGHSH, LQKENI. V was shortened by 3 bases and J by 5 bases, with 22 bases between the two germline ends. CDR3 nucleotides: TGTGCCAGCTCACCGGTCTTTATGCCGACGGAGCGATATGGCTACACCTTC. Its protein is CASSPVFMPTERYGYTF.

CDR3 residues: CASSAGVNMNTEAFF. The CDR3 nucleotides are TGTGCCAGCAGCGCTGGGGTAAACATGAACACTGAAGCTTTCTTT. V and J are TRBV14 and TRBJ1-1; D gene unclear. Trimming removed 5 bases at V and 0 bases at J, with 13 bases between. Per germline, CDR1 SGHDN and CDR2 FVKESK. The length of the CDR3 is 15 residues.

V is TRBV7-7 and J is TRBJ2-3, with 7 bases identical to TRBD2. Germline V gives CDR1 SSHAT, CDR2 FNYEAQ (reference sequence). Trimming at V came to 6 bases and at J to 4 bases, leaving 7 bases not matched to a gene. The CDR3 sequence is 14 residues long. The CDR3 is CASSGGSGADTQYF. CDR3 nucleotide sequence: TGTGCCAGCAGTGGCGGGAGTGGAGCAGATACGCAGTATTTT. Full variable domain (outside the CDR3, taken from reference TRBV7-7 and TRBJ2-3): GAGVSQSPRYKVTKRGQDVTLRCDPISSHATLYWYQQALGQGPEFLTYFNYEAQPDKSGLPSDRFSAERPEGSISTLTIQRTEQRDSAMYRCASSGGSGADTQYFGPGTRLTVL.

V is TRBV5-1 and J is TRBJ1-1, with TRBD1 matching over 8 bases. V was pared by 4 bases and J by 4 bases, with 6 bases of the junction left unmatched. The CDR3 has 14 amino acids. Germline CDR1 reads SGHRS; CDR2 reads YFSETQ. CDR3 loop: CASSGRDRTTEAFF. CDR3 DNA: TGCGCCAGCAGCGGCCGGGACAGGACCACTGAAGCTTTCTTT.

The chain has TRBV18 and TRBJ2-3, with D perhaps given as TRBD1 or TRBD2 (5 bases each). Between the trimmed V and J ends, which lost 0 bases and 0 bases, there was a span of 7 bases. This CDR3 contains 15 residues. CDR1 KGHSH and CDR2 LQKENI come from the germline V gene. Here the CDR3 DNA reads TGTGCCAGCTCACCACCGAGGGGTAGCACAGATACGCAGTATTTT. It translates to CASSPPRGSTDTQYF. Together with reference TRBV18 and TRBJ2-3, the CDR3 gives the full variable domain: NAGVMQNPRHLVRRRGQEARLRCSPMKGHSHVYWYRQLPEEGLKFMVYLQKENIIDESGMPKERFSAEFPKEGPSILRIQQVVRGDSAAYFCASSPPRGSTDTQYFGPGTRLTVL.

This clone was counted once. The rearrangement links TRBV21-1 to TRBJ2-7; TRBD1, the table's D call, was not compared with the DNA. TRBV21-1 represents a pseudogene. This CDR3 is 17 amino acids long. The CDR3 DNA follows: TGTGCCAGCAGCAAACCCCGCTACAGGGACAAGCGGTACGAGCAGTACTTC. It is translated as CASSKPRYRDKRYEQYF.

The rearrangement joins TRBV2 to TRBJ2-3; 8 bases agree with TRBD2. V trimming: 6 bases; J trimming: 4 bases; junction bases outside the gene matches: 6. The germline gives CDR1 SNHLY, CDR2 FYNNEI. The CDR3 runs 14 residues. CDR3 sequence: CASRLSGGADTQYF. In nucleotides, the CDR3 is TGTGCCAGCAGGCTTTCCGGGGGGGCAGATACGCAGTATTTT.

The CDR3 nucleotides read TGTGCCAGCAGGACCACGGGAGGCGGGCCCGTCGAGCAGTACTTC. Translating it yields CASRTTGGGPVEQYF. The chain uses TRBV2 and TRBJ2-7; 7 nucleotides match TRBD2. The germline V gene has CDR1 SNHLY and CDR2 FYNNEI. The CDR3 runs 15 residues. V was clipped by 6 bases and J by 6 bases; unmatched bases: 14.

The chain is built from TRBV6-5 and TRBJ2-7; 12 bases fit TRBD2. CDR3 length: 13 amino acids. The germline V gene has CDR1 MNHEY and CDR2 SVGAGI. After removal of 8 bases from V and 2 bases from J, the junction contained 1 base not matched to a gene. Here the CDR3 reads CASGLAGPYEQYF. The CDR3 nucleotides are TGTGCCAGCGGACTAGCGGGACCCTACGAGCAGTACTTC.

The V call is TRBV19, the J call TRBJ2-5; D not certain. Looked up from germline, CDR1 is LNHDA and CDR2 is SQIVND (reference sequence). V gave up 4 bases and J gave up 2 bases, with 11 bases separating them. This CDR3 is built from 14 residues. The CDR3 spells CASSNRVLQETQYF. For the CDR3, the DNA is TGTGCCAGTAGTAACCGAGTGTTACAAGAGACCCAGTACTTC.

The chain links TRBV28 to TRBJ2-6; D is unresolved. V was clipped by 1 base and J by 0 bases, with 10 bases between them. Germline V lookup: CDR1 MDHEN, CDR2 SYDVKM. This CDR3 contains 17 residues. Written as DNA, the CDR3 is TGTGCCAGCAGTTTATTTCAGACAAACTCTGGGGCCAACGTCCTGACTTTC. Translation gives CASSLFQTNSGANVLTF.

The gene calls are TRBV9 and TRBJ2-2; no clear D. CDR3 length: 15 residues. Germline-derived CDR1 and CDR2 are SGDLS and YYNGEE. Between the trimmed V and J ends, which lost 0 bases and 0 bases, there was a span of 6 bases. The CDR3 loop is CASSVGIPNTGELFF. CDR3 DNA sequence: TGTGCCAGCAGCGTAGGGATCCCGAACACCGGGGAGCTGTTTTTT.

The V call is TRBV5-4, the J call TRBJ2-3; TRBD2 aligns across 14 bases. This CDR3 spans 17 amino acids. V dropped 5 bases and J dropped 2; count of bases not matched to a gene: 7. CDR1 and CDR2 from the germline V gene are SGHNT and YYREEE (reference sequence). Written as DNA, the CDR3 is TGTGCCAGCAGTGTCGGGACTAGCGGGAGAACCACAGATACGCAGTATTTT. It is translated as CASSVGTSGRTTDTQYF.

V gene TRBV6-1 combines with J gene TRBJ2-7, with 8 bases lining up with TRBD1. The trim removed 3 bases at V and 4 bases at J, leaving 8 bases unmatched. The germline CDR1 and CDR2 sequences are MNHNS and SASEGT. The CDR3 consists of 15 residues. The CDR3 bases are TGTGCCAGCAGTGATACGGGACAGGCGCTTTACGAGCAGTACTTC. Translating it yields CASSDTGQALYEQYF.